These 13 T cell receptor beta chains were sequenced from one sample in a study of control samples from healthy donors and cancer patients. Data came from immunoSEQ multiplex PCR; TCRdb stores just in-frame clones and leaves some out. The sample carries fewer than 250,000 clones, about 89% recorded once. The sequencing input was blood. Every receptor here comes from a man younger than 40 in good health.

V usage is TRBV19 and J usage is TRBJ1-2; 7 bases match TRBD1. After removal of 6 bases from V and 4 bases from J, the junction contained 17 bases not matched to a gene. CDR1 and CDR2 from the germline V gene are LNHDA and SQIVND (reference sequence). This CDR3 contains 17 residues. The CDR3 loop is CASSGWTGRAGAYGYTF. The CDR3 region has the DNA TGTGCCAGTAGCGGATGGACAGGTCGAGCCGGGGCCTATGGCTACACCTTC.

The rearrangement joins TRBV5-6 to TRBJ1-3; 10 nucleotides line up with TRBD1. Trimming at V came to 2 bases and at J to 2 bases, leaving 7 bases not matched to a gene. The CDR3 has 17 amino acids. Germline CDR1 is SGHDT and CDR2 is YYEEEE. CDR3 in amino acids: CASSFWTGGSPGNTIYF. DNA of the CDR3: TGTGCCAGCAGCTTCTGGACAGGGGGAAGCCCTGGAAACACCATATATTTT. The full variable domain, in which reference TRBV5-6 and TRBJ1-3 provide the parts outside the CDR3, is DAGVTQSPTHLIKTRGQQVTLRCSPKSGHDTVSWYQQALGQGPQFIFQYYEEEERQRGNFPDRFSGHQFPNYSSELNVNALLLGDSALYLCASSFWTGGSPGNTIYFGEGSWLTVV.

The rearrangement uses TRBV12-3 or TRBV12-4 and TRBJ1-2; D remains unclear. The CDR3 consists of 13 residues. V lost 4 bases to trimming and J lost 7 bases, with 13 bases between them. CDR3 sequence: CASSSSRRSGYTF. The CDR3 region has the DNA TGTGCCAGCAGTTCGTCCAGACGGTCTGGCTACACCTTC.

J is TRBJ2-7 and V is TRBV6-5, with D possibly being TRBD1 (6 bases). Germline CDR1 and CDR2: MNHEY and SVGAGI. The V end lost 2 bases, the J end lost 8 bases, and 13 bases lay between the germline ends. This CDR3 spans 13 amino acids. CDR3 bases: TGTGCCAGCAGTTACAACCTACAGGGACAGCAGTACTTC. It encodes CASSYNLQGQQYF.

V is TRBV23-1 and J is TRBJ1-1, with TRBD1 matching 8 bases. TRBV23-1 is an ORF; its function is uncertain. The trim removed 7 bases at V and 1 base at J, leaving 8 bases unmatched. This CDR3 region has 15 residues. The CDR3 here is CASILPGTGNTEAFF. DNA for the CDR3: TGCGCCAGCATCCTCCCCGGGACAGGGAACACTGAAGCTTTCTTT.

V gene TRBV27 combines with J gene TRBJ1-1; 9 bases map to TRBD1. Germline CDR1 and CDR2: MNHEY and SMNVEV (reference sequence). Trimming cost V 4 bases and J 4 bases; bases outside gene matches: 4. The CDR3 consists of 14 residues. The CDR3: CASSSRQGVTEAFF. CDR3 nucleotides: TGTGCCAGCAGTTCCCGACAGGGGGTCACTGAAGCTTTCTTT.

The chain combines TRBV5-1 with TRBJ2-6, with 7 nucleotides matching TRBD1. J was trimmed by 4 bases and V by 0 bases; bases with no gene match: 16. Germline loops: CDR1 SGHRS, CDR2 YFSETQ. The CDR3 runs to 20 residues. The CDR3 region has the DNA TGCGCCAGCAGCTTGGGGAATCCGGGACAGCGAATTGCGGGGGCCAACGTCCTGACTTTC. Protein product: CASSLGNPGQRIAGANVLTF. Variable domain in full (rest from reference TRBV5-1 and TRBJ2-6): KAGVTQTPRYLIKTRGQQVTLSCSPISGHRSVSWYQQTPGQGLQFLFEYFSETQRNKGNFPGRFSGRQFSNSRSEMNVSTLELGDSALYLCASSLGNPGQRIAGANVLTFGAGSRLTVL.

V gene TRBV7-9 combines with J gene TRBJ1-3, with D possibly matching TRBD1 (5 bases). Germline-derived CDR1 and CDR2 are SEHNR and FQNEAQ (reference sequence). The CDR3 sequence is 15 residues long. The V gene lost 6 bases and the J gene lost 0 bases, with 12 bases spanning the gap. Here the CDR3 DNA reads TGTGCCAGCAGACGGGACGGAACCTCTGGAAACACCATATATTTT. It yields the protein CASRRDGTSGNTIYF. Together with reference TRBV7-9 and TRBJ1-3, the CDR3 gives the full variable domain: DTGVSQNPRHKITKRGQNVTFRCDPISEHNRLYWYRQTLGQGPEFLTYFQNEAQLEKSRLLSDRFSAERPKGSFSTLEIQRTEQGDSAMYLCASRRDGTSGNTIYFGEGSWLTVV.

V usage is TRBV3-1 (or the pseudogene TRBV3-2) and J usage is TRBJ2-7, with D hard to call. Germline CDR1 is LGHDT and CDR2 is YNNKEL (reference sequence). The CDR3 length is 12 residues. V lost 4 bases and J lost 3, with 7 bases in between. The CDR3 DNA follows: TGTGCCAGCAGCCGGACCGACTACGAGCAGTACTTC. Translating gives CASSRTDYEQYF.

The rearrangement links TRBV7-2 to TRBJ1-5; TRBD1 matches at 7 bases. The CDR3 length is 14 residues. Germline assignment: CDR1 SGHTA and CDR2 FQGNSA. Trimming at V came to 5 bases and at J to 4 bases, leaving 5 bases not matched to a gene. The CDR3 here is CASSGRDSNQPQHF. The CDR3 DNA follows: TGTGCCAGCAGCGGCCGGGACAGTAATCAGCCCCAGCATTTT.

J is TRBJ1-2 and V is TRBV7-2; D unclear. The V and J ends lost 2 bases and 7 bases respectively, with 14 bases between them. This CDR3 is 14 amino acids long. From germline, CDR1 is SGHTA and CDR2 FQGNSA. CDR3 coding DNA: TGTGCCAGCAGCTTATACGACGTGGGAATTGGCTACACCTTC. Translating gives CASSLYDVGIGYTF.

This rearrangement joins TRBV25-1 to TRBJ1-6; D is undetermined. The germline gives CDR1 MGHDK, CDR2 SYGVNS. With 1 base removed from V and 4 bases from J, the gap between germline ends came to 5 bases. CDR3 length: 14 amino acids. In DNA, the CDR3 is TGTGCCAGCAGTGAATCGAGTTATAATTCACCCCTCCACTTT. It is translated as CASSESSYNSPLHF.

The chain combines TRBV4-1 with TRBJ2-5; D is unresolved. CDR3 size: 13 residues. Looked up from germline, CDR1 is MGHRA and CDR2 is YSYEKL. Trimming shortened V by 3 bases and J by 5 bases, and 10 bases separated the two germline ends. Here the CDR3 DNA reads TGCGCCAGCAGCCAGGCCCCCCCGGAGACCCAGTACTTC. It specifies CASSQAPPETQYF.